Sequencing of this TCR beta chain was carried out in a study of cytomegalovirus exposure and HLA in healthy donors. Study findings and constraints: The dataset shows that most TCR sequences were rare, while some public TCRs occurred in many donors. A later analysis reportedly found that, within productive TCRs, an Asian-associated ancestry cluster had fewer N-insertions than the mean observed across the approximately 600 donors.

To note about this clone: Its antigen is not identified.

Use of 60 Vbeta and 13 Jbeta primers characterized the PCR. TCRdb keeps only in-frame clones here, not all; method: immunoSEQ multiplex PCR. Of around 250,000 clones listed, 81% are singletons. Trimming left V 5 bases short and J 0 bases short, with 14 bases between. The CDR3 consists of 15 residues. CDR1 is SQVTM, CDR2 ANQGSEA, per germline. This TCR was recovered from a woman aged 55-69 years in good health and CMV-seropositive. Sequenced: PBMCs. The chain joins TRBV29-1 to TRBJ2-1, with D maybe TRBD2 (6 bases). In DNA, the CDR3 is TGCAGCGTTACTAGACTAGTACCCTCCTACAATGAGCAGTTCTTC. Amino acid sequence: CSVTRLVPSYNEQFF.